The entry that follows covers one T cell receptor beta chain sequence. Original handling: Nucleated cell counts were estimated from reference gene primer amplification. Produced via immunoSEQ multiplex PCR; TCRdb's table is partial and in-frame only. V, J and clone size were drawn from that table, and D and trimming were deduced from the DNA. In the table there are roughly 62,000 clones, approximately 84% of which are singletons. The source of the sample is a study of blood T cell repertoires in COVID-19. On the study more broadly: Samples taken during acute and convalescent COVID-19 were collected in the United States, Italy and Spain.

With 7 bases clipped from V and 8 bases from J, the junction kept 5 bases outside the gene matches. Germline V gives CDR1 DFQATT, CDR2 SNEGSKA (reference sequence). There are 11 residues in the CDR3. The sample comprised peripheral blood. The rearrangement uses TRBV20-1 and TRBJ2-1, with 7 bases identical to TRBD1. The source is a man aged 55 to 70 with acute or convalescent COVID-19. The CDR3 bases are TGCAGTGTAGACAGGGTGTATGAGCAGTTCTTC. Translating gives CSVDRVYEQFF.